A single T cell receptor beta chain is shown here with its context. The antigen is unknown. The data originate from a study of graft-versus-host responses after intestinal transplantation. Study-wide results and limits: In recipient marrow, GvH clones were found, and some appeared first in ileum or blood.

Germline V gene sequence: CDR1 SNHLY, CDR2 FYNNEI. The CDR3 totals 14 residues. The V end was cut by 6 bases, the J end by 9 bases, with 18 bases between. Data came from immunoSEQ multiplex PCR; TCRdb stores just in-frame clones and leaves some out. Of 85,000 to 110,000 clones in the sample, over 85% were seen once. The source material was unstimulated CD8+ T cells sorted from spleen or lymph node cells, sampled before intestinal transplant. The V gene is TRBV2, the J gene TRBJ2-1, with no clear D. The sequence derives from a human donor who received an intestinal transplant. The DNA for the CDR3 is TGTGCCAGCAGCTACACCCTACGACCCGGTGAGCAGTTCTTC. It encodes CASSYTLRPGEQFF.